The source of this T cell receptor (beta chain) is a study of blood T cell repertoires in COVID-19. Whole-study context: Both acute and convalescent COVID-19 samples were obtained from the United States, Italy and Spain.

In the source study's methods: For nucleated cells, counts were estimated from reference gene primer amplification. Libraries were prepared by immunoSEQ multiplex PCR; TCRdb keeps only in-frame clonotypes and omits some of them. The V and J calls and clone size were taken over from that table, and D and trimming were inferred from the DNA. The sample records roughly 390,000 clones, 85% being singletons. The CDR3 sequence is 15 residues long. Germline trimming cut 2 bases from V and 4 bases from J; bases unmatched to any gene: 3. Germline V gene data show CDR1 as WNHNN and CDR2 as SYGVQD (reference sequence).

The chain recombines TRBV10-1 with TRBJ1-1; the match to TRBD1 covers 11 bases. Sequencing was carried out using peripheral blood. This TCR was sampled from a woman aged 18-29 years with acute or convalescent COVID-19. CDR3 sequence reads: CASSEGQGASTEAFF. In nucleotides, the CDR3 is TGCGCCAGCAGTGAGGGACAGGGGGCGAGCACTGAAGCTTTCTTT.